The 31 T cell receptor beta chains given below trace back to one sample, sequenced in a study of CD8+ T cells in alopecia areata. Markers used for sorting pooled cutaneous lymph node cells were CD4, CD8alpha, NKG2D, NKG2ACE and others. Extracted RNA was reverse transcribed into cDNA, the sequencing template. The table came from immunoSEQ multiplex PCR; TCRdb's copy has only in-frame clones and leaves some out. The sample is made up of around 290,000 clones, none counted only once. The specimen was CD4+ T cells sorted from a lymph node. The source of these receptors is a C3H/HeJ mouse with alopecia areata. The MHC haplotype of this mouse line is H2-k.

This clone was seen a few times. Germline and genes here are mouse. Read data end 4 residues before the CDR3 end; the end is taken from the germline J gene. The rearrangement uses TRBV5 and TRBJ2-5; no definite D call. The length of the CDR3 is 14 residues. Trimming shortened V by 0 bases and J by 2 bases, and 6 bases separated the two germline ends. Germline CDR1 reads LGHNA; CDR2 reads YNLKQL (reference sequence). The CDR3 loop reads CASSQETPQDTQYF. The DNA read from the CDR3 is TGTGCCAGCAGCCAAGAAACACCCCAAGAC.

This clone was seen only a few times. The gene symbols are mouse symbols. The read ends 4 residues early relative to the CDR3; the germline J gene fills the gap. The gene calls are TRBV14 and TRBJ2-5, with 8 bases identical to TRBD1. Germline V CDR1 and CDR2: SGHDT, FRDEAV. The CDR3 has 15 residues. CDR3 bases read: TGTGCCAGCAGTTTCTACAGGGACAGGTGGGAC. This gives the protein CASSFYRDRWD. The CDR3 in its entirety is CASSFYRDRWDTQYF.

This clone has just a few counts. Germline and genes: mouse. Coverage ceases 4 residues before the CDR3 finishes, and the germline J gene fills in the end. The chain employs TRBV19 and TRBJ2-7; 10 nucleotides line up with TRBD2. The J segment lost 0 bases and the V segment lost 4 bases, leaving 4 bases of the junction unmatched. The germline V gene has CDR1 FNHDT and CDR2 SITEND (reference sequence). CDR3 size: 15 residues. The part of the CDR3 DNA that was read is TGTGCCAGCAGTTCCAACTGGGGGGGCTCCTAT. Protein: CASSSNWGGSY. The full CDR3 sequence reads CASSSNWGGSYEQYF.

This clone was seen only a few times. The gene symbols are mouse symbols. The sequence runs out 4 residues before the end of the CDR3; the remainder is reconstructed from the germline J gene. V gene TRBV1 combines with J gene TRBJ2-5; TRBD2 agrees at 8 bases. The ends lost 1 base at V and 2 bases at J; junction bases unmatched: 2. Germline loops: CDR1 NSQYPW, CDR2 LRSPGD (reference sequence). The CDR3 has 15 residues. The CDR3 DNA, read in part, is TGCACCTGCAGTGCAGCTGGGGGGACCCAAGAC. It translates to CTCSAAGGTQD. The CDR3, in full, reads CTCSAAGGTQDTQYF.

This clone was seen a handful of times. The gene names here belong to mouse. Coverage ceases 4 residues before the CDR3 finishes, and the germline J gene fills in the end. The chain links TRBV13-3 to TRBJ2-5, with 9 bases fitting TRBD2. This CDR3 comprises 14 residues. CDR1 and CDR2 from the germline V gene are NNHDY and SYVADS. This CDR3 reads CASSDMGGRDTQYF. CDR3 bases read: TGTGCCAGCAGTGATATGGGGGGGCGTGAC.

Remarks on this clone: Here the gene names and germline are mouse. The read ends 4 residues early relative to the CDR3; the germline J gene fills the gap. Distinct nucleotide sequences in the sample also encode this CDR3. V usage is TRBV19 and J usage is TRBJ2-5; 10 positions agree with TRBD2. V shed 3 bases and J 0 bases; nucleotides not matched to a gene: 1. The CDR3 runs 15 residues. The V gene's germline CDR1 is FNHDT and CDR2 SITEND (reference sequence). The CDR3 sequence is CASSRLGGNQDTQYF. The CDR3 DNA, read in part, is TGTGCCAGCAGTAGACTGGGGGGTAACCAAGAC.

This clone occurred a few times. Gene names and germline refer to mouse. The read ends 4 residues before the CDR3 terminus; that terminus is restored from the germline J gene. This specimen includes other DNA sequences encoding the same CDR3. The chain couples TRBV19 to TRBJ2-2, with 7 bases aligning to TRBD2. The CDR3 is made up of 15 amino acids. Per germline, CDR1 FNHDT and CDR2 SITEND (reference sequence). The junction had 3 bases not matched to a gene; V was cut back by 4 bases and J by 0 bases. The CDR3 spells CASSPGGANTGQLYF. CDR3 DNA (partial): TGTGCCAGCAGTCCCGGGGGGGCAAACACCGGG.

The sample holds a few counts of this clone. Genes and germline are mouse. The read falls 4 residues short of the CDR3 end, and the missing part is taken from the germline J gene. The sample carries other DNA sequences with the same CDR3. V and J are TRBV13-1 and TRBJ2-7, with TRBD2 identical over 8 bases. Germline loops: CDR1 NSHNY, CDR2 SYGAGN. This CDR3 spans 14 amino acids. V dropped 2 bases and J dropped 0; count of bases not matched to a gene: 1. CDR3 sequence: CASSDLGGSYEQYF. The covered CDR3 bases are TGTGCCAGCAGTGACCTGGGGGGCTCCTAT.

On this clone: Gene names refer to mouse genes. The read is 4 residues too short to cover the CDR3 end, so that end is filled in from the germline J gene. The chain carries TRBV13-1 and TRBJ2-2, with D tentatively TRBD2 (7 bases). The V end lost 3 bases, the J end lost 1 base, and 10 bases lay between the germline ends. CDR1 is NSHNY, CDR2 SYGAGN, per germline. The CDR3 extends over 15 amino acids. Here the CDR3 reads CASSAGGQNTGQLYF. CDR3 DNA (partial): TGTGCCAGCAGTGCTGGGGGACAAAACACCGGG.

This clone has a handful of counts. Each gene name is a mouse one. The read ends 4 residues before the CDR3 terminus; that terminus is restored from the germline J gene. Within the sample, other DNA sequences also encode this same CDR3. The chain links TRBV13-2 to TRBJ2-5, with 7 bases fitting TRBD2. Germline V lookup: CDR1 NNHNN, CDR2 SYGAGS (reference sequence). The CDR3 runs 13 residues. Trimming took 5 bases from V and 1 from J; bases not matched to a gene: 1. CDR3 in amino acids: CASGTGDQDTQYF. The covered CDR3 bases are TGTGCCAGCGGCACTGGGGACCAAGAC.

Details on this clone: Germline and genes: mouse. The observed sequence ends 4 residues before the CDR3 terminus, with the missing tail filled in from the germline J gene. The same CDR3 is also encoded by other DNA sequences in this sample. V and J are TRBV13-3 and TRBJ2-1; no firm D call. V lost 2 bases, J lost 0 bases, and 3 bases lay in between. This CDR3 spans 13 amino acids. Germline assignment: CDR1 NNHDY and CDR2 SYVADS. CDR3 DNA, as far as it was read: TGTGCCAGCAGTGACAATAACTATGCT. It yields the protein CASSDNNYA. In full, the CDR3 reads CASSDNNYAEQFF.

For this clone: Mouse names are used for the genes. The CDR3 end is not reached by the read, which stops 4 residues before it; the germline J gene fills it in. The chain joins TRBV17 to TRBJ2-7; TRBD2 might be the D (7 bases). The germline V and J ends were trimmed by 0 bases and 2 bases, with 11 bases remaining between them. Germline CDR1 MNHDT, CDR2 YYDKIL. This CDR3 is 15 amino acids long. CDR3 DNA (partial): TGTGCTAGCAGTAGAGATAAGGGGGGCGCCTAT. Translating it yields CASSRDKGGAY. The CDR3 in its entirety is CASSRDKGGAYEQYF.

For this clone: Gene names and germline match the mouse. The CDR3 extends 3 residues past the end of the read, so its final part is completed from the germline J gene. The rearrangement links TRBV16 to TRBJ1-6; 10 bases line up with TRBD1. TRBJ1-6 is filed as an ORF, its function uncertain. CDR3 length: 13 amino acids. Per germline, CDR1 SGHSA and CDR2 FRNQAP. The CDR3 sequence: CASSPDRGPCLYF. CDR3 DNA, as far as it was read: TGTGCAAGCAGCCCTGACAGGGGGCCTTGC.

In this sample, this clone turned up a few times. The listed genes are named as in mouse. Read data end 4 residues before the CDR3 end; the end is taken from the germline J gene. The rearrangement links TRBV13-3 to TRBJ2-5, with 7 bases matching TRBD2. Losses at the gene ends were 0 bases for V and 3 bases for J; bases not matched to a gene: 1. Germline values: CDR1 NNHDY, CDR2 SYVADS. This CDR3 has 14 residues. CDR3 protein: CASSDGWGQDTQYF. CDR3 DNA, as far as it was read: TGTGCCAGCAGTGATGGCTGGGGGCAAGAC. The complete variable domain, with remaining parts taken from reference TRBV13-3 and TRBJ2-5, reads EAAVTQSPRSKVAVTGGKVTLSCHQTNNHDYMYWYRQDTGHGLRLIHYSYVADSTEKGDIPDGYKASRPSQENFSLILELASLSQTAVYFCASSDGWGQDTQYFGPGTRLLVL.

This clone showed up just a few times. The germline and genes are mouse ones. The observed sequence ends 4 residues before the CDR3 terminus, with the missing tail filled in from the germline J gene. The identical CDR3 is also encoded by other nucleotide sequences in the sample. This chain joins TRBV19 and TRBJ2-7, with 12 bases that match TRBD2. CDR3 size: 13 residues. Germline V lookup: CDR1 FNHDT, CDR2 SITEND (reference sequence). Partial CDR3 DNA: TGTGCCAGCAAGGGACTGGGGGGATAT. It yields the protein CASKGLGGY. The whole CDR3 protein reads CASKGLGGYEQYF.

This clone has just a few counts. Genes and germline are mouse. The sequenced CDR3 bases are TGCACCTGCAGTGCAGAAGGCTGGGGGGGCCAAGAC. Its translation: CTCSAEGWGGQD. The whole CDR3 sequence is CTCSAEGWGGQDTQYF. The chain joins TRBV1 to TRBJ2-5; 9 bases align to TRBD2. The read ends 4 residues before the CDR3 terminus; that terminus is restored from the germline J gene. The CDR3 covers 16 residues. Germline values: CDR1 NSQYPW, CDR2 LRSPGD (reference sequence). V dropped 0 bases and J dropped 2; count of bases not matched to a gene: 3.

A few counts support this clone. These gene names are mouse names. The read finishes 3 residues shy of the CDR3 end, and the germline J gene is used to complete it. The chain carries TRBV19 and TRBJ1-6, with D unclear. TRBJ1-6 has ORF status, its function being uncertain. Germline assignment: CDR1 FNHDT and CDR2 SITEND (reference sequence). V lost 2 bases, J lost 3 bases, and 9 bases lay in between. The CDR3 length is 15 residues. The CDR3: CASSIGRNYNSPLYF. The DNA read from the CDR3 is TGTGCCAGCAGTATCGGCAGGAACTATAATTCGCCC.

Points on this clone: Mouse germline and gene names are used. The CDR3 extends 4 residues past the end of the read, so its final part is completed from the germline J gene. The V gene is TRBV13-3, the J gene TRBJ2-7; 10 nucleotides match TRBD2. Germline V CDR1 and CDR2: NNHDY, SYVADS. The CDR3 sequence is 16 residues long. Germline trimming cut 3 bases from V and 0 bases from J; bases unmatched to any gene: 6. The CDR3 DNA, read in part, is TGTGCCAGCAGTGGGGGGACTGGGGCGCTCTCCTAT. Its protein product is CASSGGTGALSY. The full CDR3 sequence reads CASSGGTGALSYEQYF.

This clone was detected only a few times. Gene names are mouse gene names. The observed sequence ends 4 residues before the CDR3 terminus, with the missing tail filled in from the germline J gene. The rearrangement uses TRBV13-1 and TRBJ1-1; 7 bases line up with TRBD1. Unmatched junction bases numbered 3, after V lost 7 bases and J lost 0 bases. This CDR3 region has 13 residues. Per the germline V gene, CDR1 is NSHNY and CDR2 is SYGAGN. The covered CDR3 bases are TGTGCCAGCGGCGGGACAGCAAACACA. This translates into CASGGTANT. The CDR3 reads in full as CASGGTANTEVFF.

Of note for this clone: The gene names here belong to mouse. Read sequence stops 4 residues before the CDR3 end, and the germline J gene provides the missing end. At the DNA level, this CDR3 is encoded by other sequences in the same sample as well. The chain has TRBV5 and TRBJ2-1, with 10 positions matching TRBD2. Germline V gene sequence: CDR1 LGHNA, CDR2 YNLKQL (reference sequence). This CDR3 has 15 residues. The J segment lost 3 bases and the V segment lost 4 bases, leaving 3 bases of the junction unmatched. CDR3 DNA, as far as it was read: TGTGCCAGCAGCCTCCGGACTGGGGGCTATGCT. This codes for CASSLRTGGYA. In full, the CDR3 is CASSLRTGGYAEQFF.

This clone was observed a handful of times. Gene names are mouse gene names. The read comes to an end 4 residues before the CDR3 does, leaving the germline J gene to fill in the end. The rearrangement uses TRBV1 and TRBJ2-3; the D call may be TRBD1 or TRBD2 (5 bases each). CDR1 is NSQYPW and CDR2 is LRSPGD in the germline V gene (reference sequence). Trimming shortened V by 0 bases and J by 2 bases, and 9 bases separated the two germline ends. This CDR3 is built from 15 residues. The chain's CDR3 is CTCSAEGESAETLYF. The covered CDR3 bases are TGCACCTGCAGTGCAGAGGGGGAGTCTGCAGAA.

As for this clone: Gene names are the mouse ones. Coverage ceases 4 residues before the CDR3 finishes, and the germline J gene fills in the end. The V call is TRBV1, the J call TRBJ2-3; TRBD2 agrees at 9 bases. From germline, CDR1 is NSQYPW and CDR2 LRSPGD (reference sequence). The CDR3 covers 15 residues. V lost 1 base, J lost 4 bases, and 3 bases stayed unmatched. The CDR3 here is CTCSAAGLGTETLYF. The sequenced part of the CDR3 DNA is TGCACCTGCAGTGCAGCGGGACTGGGAACAGAA.

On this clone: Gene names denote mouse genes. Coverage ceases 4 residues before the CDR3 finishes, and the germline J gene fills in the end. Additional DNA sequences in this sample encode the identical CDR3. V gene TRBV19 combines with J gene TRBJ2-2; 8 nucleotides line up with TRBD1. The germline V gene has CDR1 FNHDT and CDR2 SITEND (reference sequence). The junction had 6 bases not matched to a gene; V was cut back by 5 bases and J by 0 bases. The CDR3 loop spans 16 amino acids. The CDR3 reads CASSPGQGANTGQLYF. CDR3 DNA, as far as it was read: TGTGCCAGCAGCCCAGGACAGGGTGCAAACACCGGG.

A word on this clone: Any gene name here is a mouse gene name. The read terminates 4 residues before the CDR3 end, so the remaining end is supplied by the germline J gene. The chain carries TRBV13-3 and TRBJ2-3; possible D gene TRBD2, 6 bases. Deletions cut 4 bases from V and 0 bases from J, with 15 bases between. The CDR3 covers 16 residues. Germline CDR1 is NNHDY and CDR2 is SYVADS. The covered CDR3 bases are TGTGCCAGCAGTCGCCTACTGGGAGCTAGTGCAGAA. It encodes CASSRLLGASAE. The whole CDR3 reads CASSRLLGASAETLYF.

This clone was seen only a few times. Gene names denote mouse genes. The CDR3 bases that were read are TGCACCTGCGGGGACAGGCAAGAC. Translated, it gives CTCGDRQD. The whole CDR3 reads CTCGDRQDTQYF. The chain couples TRBV1 to TRBJ2-5; 8 nucleotides align to TRBD1. The read ends 4 residues shy of where the CDR3 ends; the end is completed using the germline J gene. V gave up 8 bases and J gave up 3 bases; unmatched junction bases: 1. The CDR3 extends over 12 amino acids. Germline assignment: CDR1 NSQYPW and CDR2 LRSPGD (reference sequence).

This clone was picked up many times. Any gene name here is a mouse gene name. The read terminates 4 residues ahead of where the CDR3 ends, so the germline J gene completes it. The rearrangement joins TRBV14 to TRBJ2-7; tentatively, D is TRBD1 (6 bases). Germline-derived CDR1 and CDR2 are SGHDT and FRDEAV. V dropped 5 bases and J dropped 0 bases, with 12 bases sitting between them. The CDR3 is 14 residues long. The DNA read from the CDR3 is TGTGCCAGCAGCCCCTGGACAGACTCCTAT. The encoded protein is CASSPWTDSY. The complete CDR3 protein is CASSPWTDSYEQYF.

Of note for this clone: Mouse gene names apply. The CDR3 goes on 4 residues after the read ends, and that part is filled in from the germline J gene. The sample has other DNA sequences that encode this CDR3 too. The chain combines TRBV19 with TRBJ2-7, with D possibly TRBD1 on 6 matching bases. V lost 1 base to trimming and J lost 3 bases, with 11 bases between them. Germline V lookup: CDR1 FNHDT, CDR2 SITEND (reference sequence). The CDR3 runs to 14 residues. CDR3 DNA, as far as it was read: TGTGCCAGCAGTATACCGGGACAAAACTAT. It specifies CASSIPGQNY. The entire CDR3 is CASSIPGQNYEQYF.

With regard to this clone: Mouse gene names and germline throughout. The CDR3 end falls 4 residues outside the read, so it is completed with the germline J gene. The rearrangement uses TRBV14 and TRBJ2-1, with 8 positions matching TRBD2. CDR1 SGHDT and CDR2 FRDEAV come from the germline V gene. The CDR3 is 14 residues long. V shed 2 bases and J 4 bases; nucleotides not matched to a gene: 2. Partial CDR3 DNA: TGTGCCAGCAGTTTACACTGGGGGTATGCT. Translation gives CASSLHWGYA. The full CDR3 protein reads CASSLHWGYAEQFF.

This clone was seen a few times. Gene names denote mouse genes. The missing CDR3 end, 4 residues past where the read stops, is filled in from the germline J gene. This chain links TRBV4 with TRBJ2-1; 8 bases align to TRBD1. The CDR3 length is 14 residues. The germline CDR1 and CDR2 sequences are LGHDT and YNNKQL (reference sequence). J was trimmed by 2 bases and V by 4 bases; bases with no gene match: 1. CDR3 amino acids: CASSLTGDYAEQFF. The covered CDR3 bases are TGTGCCAGCAGCTTGACAGGGGACTATGCT.

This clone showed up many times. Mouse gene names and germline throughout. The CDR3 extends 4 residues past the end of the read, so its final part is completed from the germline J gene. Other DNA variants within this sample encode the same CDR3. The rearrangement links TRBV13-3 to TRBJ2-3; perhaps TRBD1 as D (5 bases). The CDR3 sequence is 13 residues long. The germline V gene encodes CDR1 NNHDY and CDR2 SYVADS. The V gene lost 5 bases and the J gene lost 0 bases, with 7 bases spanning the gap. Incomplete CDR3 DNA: TGTGCCAGCAGGGACAATAGTGCAGAA. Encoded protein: CASRDNSAE. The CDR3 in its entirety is CASRDNSAETLYF.

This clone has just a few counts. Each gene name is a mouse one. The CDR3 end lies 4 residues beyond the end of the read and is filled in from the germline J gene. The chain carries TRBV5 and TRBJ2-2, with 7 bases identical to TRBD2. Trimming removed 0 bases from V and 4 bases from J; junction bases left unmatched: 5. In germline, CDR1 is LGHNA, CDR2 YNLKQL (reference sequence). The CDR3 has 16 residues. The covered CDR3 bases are TGTGCCAGCAGCCAAGAGGGGGGGATCGGCACCGGG. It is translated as CASSQEGGIGTG. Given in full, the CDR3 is CASSQEGGIGTGQLYF.